This note documents a single TCR beta chain sequence. The source of the sample is a study of blood T cell repertoires in COVID-19. Study information: Samples taken during acute and convalescent COVID-19 were collected in the United States, Italy and Spain.

In the original processing: Counts of nucleated cells, estimated from reference gene primer amplification, were obtained. Assay used: immunoSEQ multiplex PCR; TCRdb lists only in-frame clones, some missing. V and J calls and clone size follow that table, whereas D and trimming were derived from the DNA. The data contain around 250,000 clones, more than 70% of them singletons. The participants were between about 18 and 100 years old and came from roughly 24 US areas. Assignments of participants to cohorts depended upon their own reported clinical history. CDR3 length: 15 amino acids. V dropped 0 bases and J dropped 2 bases, with 10 bases sitting between them. CDR1 is MNHEY and CDR2 is SMNVEV in the germline V gene (reference sequence).

Material for sequencing was PBMCs or T cells enriched from blood (not recorded which). The receptor was derived from a woman aged 40 to 50 with acute COVID-19. This chain uses TRBV27 with TRBJ1-1, with a possible D match to TRBD1 (5 bases). The CDR3 sequence: CASSLSGRGNTEAFF. CDR3 DNA: TGTGCCAGCAGTTTATCGGGGAGGGGTAACACTGAAGCTTTCTTT.